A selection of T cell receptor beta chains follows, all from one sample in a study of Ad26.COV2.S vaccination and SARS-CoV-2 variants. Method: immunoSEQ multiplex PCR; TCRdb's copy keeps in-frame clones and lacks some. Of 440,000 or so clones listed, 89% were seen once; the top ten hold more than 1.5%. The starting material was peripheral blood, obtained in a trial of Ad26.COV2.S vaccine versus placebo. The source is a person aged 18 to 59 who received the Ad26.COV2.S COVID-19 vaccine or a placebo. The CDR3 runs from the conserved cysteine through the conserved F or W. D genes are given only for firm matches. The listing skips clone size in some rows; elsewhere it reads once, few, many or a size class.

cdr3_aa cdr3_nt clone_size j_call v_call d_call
CASSPGGGLATEAFF TGTGCCAGCAGTCCAGGGGGCGGCTTGGCGACTGAAGCTTTCTTT . TRBJ1-1 TRBV6-5 TRBD1
CASTETATNYGYTF TGCGCCAGCACGGAGACAGCCACTAACTATGGCTACACCTTC . TRBJ1-2 TRBV5-1 .
CASSPRTGSYGYTF TGTGCCAGCAGCCCCAGGACAGGGAGCTATGGCTACACCTTC . TRBJ1-2 TRBV9 TRBD1
CATSSREPGPYGYTF TGTGCCACCAGCAGCAGGGAGCCGGGGCCTTATGGCTACACCTTC . TRBJ1-2 TRBV15 .
CASSGGNEQFF TGCGCCAGCAGTGGTGGGAATGAGCAGTTCTTC . TRBJ2-1 TRBV5-1 .
CASSQGAGFGQPQHF TGTGCCAGCAGCCAAGGGGCAGGGTTCGGTCAGCCCCAGCATTTT . TRBJ1-5 TRBV4-2 .
CASSSEPEYNSPLHF TGTGCCAGCAGCTCGGAACCAGAATATAATTCACCCCTCCACTTT once TRBJ1-6 TRBV5-8 .
CASRPRLAGGQKETQYF TGCGCCAGCAGGCCCCGGTTAGCGGGGGGGCAGAAAGAGACCCAGTACTTC . TRBJ2-5 TRBV4-1 TRBD2
CASSPPGQGPYEQYF TGTGCCAGCTCACCACCGGGACAGGGCCCCTACGAGCAGTACTTC . TRBJ2-7 TRBV18 TRBD1
CASSPLTGTSGSSYNEQFF TGTGCCAGCTCACCGCTGACCGGGACTAGCGGAAGCTCCTACAATGAGCAGTTCTTC . TRBJ2-1 TRBV18 TRBD2
CASTFPGAYEQYF TGTGCCAGCACCTTCCCGGGGGCCTACGAGCAGTACTTC . TRBJ2-7 TRBV7-9 .
CSVGGDQPQHF TGCAGCGTCGGAGGGGATCAGCCCCAGCATTTT few TRBJ1-5 TRBV29-1 .
CASSLGGSIGNEQFF TGTGCCAGCAGCCTCGGCGGGAGTATTGGTAATGAGCAGTTCTTC . TRBJ2-1 TRBV11-3 TRBD2
CSASGGGQSYEQYF TGCAGTGCTAGTGGAGGGGGCCAATCCTACGAGCAGTACTTC . TRBJ2-7 TRBV20-1 .
CASSYSIYTGTFGYTF TGTGCCAGCAGTTACTCGATATATACAGGGACTTTTGGCTACACCTTC once TRBJ1-2 TRBV6-5 .
CASSYAGQYTDTQYF TGTGCCAGCAGTTACGCGGGACAGTACACAGATACGCAGTATTTT . TRBJ2-3 TRBV6-5 .
CASRSTRWAGVLGETQYF TGTGCAAGTCGCTCGACACGGTGGGCGGGAGTTCTGGGAGAGACCCAGTACTTC . TRBJ2-5 TRBV12-2 .
CAISGDSLSVDTGELFF TGTGCCATCAGTGGCGACTCCTTGTCAGTGGACACCGGGGAGCTGTTTTTT few TRBJ2-2 TRBV10-3 .
CASSPGQGHEQYF TGTGCCAGCTCACCAGGGCAGGGCCACGAGCAGTACTTC . TRBJ2-7 TRBV18 .
CASSRSTGPLSSYEQYF TGTGCCAGCAGCCGGAGTACAGGGCCTCTAAGCTCCTACGAGCAGTACTTC . TRBJ2-7 TRBV7-9 .
CASSYSDRAYGYTF TGTGCCAGCAGTTACTCGGACAGGGCCTATGGCTACACCTTC . TRBJ1-2 TRBV6-5 TRBD1
CASSQLLAGGPSKETQYF TGTGCCAGCAGCCAACTACTAGCGGGAGGGCCAAGCAAAGAGACCCAGTACTTC . TRBJ2-5 TRBV3-1/TRBV3-2 TRBD2
CASTWAGYYGYTF TGTGCCAGCACCTGGGCCGGGTACTATGGCTACACCTTC . TRBJ1-2 TRBV5-4 .
CASRPGLADFTDTQYF TGTGCCAGCAGGCCTGGACTAGCCGATTTCACAGATACGCAGTATTTT . TRBJ2-3 TRBV2 TRBD2
CASTLTGTAYNEQFF TGTGCCAGCACCTTAACCGGGACAGCCTACAATGAGCAGTTCTTC . TRBJ2-1 TRBV6-5 TRBD1
CASQRGTYNEQFF TGTGCCAGTCAGCGGGGTACTTACAATGAGCAGTTCTTC . TRBJ2-1 TRBV19 TRBD2